The present entry profiles one T cell receptor beta chain with its context. There is no known antigen for this receptor. Qualities for individual bases were not recorded, and no much larger clone is one base off. The sample originates from a study of cytomegalovirus exposure and HLA in healthy donors (dated by TCRdb to the late 2010s). About the study as a whole: According to an earlier analysis of a few hundred of the donors, 200 million or so T cells yielded over 100 million unique TCR beta sequences and about 280 Gb of sequence data. About 310 gigabases of sequencing data and approximately 85 million unique TCR sequences were included in an early release covering roughly 600 HLA-typed donors. Of the roughly 400 genotyped donors, 65% to 90% fell in the genetic ancestry cluster associated with self-reported Caucasian donors. The study aimed to test whether signatures of past pathogen exposure could be identified by cataloging public T cell receptors. Using immunosequencing, the study profiled T cell repertoires from 666 subjects and related those repertoires to cytomegalovirus serostatus. Besides the first cohort of 500 to 700 subjects, a separate validation cohort made up of roughly 120 different subjects was used. The study combined high-throughput TCR immunosequencing, statistical association of individual TCRs with disease status, and machine learning to predict cytomegalovirus infection status. A later analysis re-examined previously published TCR beta repertoires from more than 600 donors and added high-resolution HLA genotyping to investigate patterns of TCR occurrence. The later analysis used no new phenotypic data to find candidate immune exposures, relying instead on TCR beta sequences and their occurrence across donors. An earlier analysis of about 600 of the donors used high-throughput TCR beta sequencing to judge whether each TCR beta V gene segment behaved as functional or pseudogenic. Donor age, sex, ethnicity and CMV serostatus were compiled together with the repertoire data. A later genetic analysis used genome-wide SNP genotypes for about 65% of the 666 donors, treating that subset as a discovery cohort. Every discovery cohort repertoire had been produced on one sequencing platform. HLA typing covered class I and class II loci at four-digit resolution. Typing coverage differed by locus: A, B, C, DRB1 and DQB1 were typed in roughly 629-630 donors, DQA1 in 500 to 550, DPA1 in 600 to 610, and DPB1 in roughly 450. Roughly 5 DR-DQ haplotypes were handled as single units for association and clustering because linkage in the cohort was strong. Among about 390 genotyped donors of the cohort, an average of approximately 230,000 unique TCR beta nucleotide sequences were sequenced per donor, roughly a sixth of them non-productive.

The cohort consisted of approximately 670 healthy bone marrow donors. All cohort members were sampled while nominally healthy, although unrecorded immune exposures were likely present. The donor was CMV seronegative and belonged to the group of 350 to 400 seronegative cohort members. A peripheral blood sample was collected from each donor, and TCR beta sequencing was performed on peripheral blood mononuclear cells. The Qiagen DNeasy Blood Extraction Kit was used to extract genomic DNA from the blood cell samples. Paper-wide results and their limitations: In a later analysis, several top co-occurrence clusters were reported to appear linked to parvovirus B19, influenza, CMV and Epstein-Barr virus. A further reported finding was that TCR beta sequences accurately predicted the HLA-A and HLA-B alleles for most subjects in the first cohort. Some IMGT-functional V segments, including TRBV6-2 and TRBV6-3, could not be distinguished by the 87-base-pair reads and were therefore excluded. Correlated functional status among segregating V segments might be attributable to linkage disequilibrium, but an unknown experimental factor could not be ruled out. The study listed 164 TCR beta chains as associated with cytomegalovirus. A later analysis found that TCR association rates varied across HLA loci, with DRB1 alleles showing the most associated TCRs and HLA-C alleles the fewest. According to a later genetic analysis, donors in an Asian-associated ancestry cluster had fewer N-insertions in productive TCRs than the approximately 650-donor mean. Immune exposure information for the cohort was limited to CMV serostatus. Assigning TCR associations to individual alleles was difficult when HLA alleles, especially DR and DQ, strongly co-occurred. This cohort had only TCR beta chains sequenced, and the lack of alpha or paired-chain data limited which features could be detected. The sequencing pipeline was judged likely to have produced a cluster of highly shared sequence variants as a technical artifact. In a later analysis, 16,951 TCR beta sequences were associated with specific HLA alleles at a false discovery rate of 0.05. Compared with equally common non-associated chains, HLA-associated TCR beta chains in a later analysis were more clonally expanded and had lower generation probabilities. The authors suggested that the approach could potentially be extended to other disease states and immunological phenotypes. Because counts were too low, roughly 18 rarely observed V segments, including chromosome 9 orphons, were left out of the earlier analysis of several hundred of the donors. Across donors, most TCR sequences were observed very rarely, whereas some public TCRs were present in many individuals. The classifier was reported to diagnose cytomegalovirus status with high specificity and sensitivity in both the original cohort and the validation cohort. A few of the identified cytomegalovirus-associated TCR beta chains were confirmed in vitro to be specific for cytomegalovirus antigens. A later genetic analysis associated a missense DCLRE1C variant with V-gene and J-gene trimming of TCR beta chains, and an independent cohort replicated the association. Because HLA typing was unavailable for some donors at each locus, only the typed subset was used in association tests. In an earlier analysis of around 600 of the donors, most TCR beta V segments were observed in productive rearrangements about 87% or about 30% of the time, broadly matching IMGT annotations. Most CMV-associated TCR beta chains appeared to be HLA-restricted in a later analysis, and the HLA associations seemed to be driven largely by CMV exposure. The presence/absence analyses assumed that sequencing depth was roughly uniform across donors, and that assumption may not be true.

Per the germline V gene, SGHRS is the CDR1 and YFSETQ is the CDR2. The CDR3 spans 14 residues, from the cysteine through the phenylalanine. The CDR3 DNA has 42 bases and is translated from base 1. Relative to germline, V is missing 4 bases and J is missing 9 bases, with 11 bases of the junction outside any gene match. The receptor library was made with the immunoSEQ multiplex PCR assay. For the multiplex PCR, a mixture combining 60 forward primers for TCR Vbeta segments and 13 reverse primers for TCR Jbeta segments was used. The CDR3 region of rearranged TCR beta genes was amplified from genomic DNA with a multiplex PCR assay. On the Illumina HiSeq System, the amplified TCR beta libraries were sequenced as 87-base-pair reads. The authors' pipeline ran thus. A later analysis tallied tens of millions of unique TCR beta chains across the 640 or so repertoires, and roughly 11 million of those chains were shared by two or more donors. Raw reads were error-corrected and collapsed into unique sequences by a nearest-neighbor algorithm in which closely related sequences were merged to remove PCR and sequencing errors. To assign V, D and J gene segments, CDR3 sequences were aligned to IMGT reference sequences. For a sequence to be retained, at least a six-nucleotide match to both a V gene segment and a J gene segment was required. A rearrangement was called productive if the CDR3 had no stop codons and remained in frame with V and J, and every other rearrangement was called non-productive. Following IMGT convention, CDR3 was defined as the stretch from the second conserved V-encoded cysteine up to the conserved J-encoded phenylalanine. Sequences without an unambiguous match to a single V gene segment were excluded from the earlier analysis of 450 to 750 of the donors. An earlier analysis of 587 of the donors called V segments functional above 56.7% productive rearrangements and segregating when the between-donor standard deviation exceeded 5%. A statistical classification framework was built to diagnose cytomegalovirus status from the catalog of TCR beta chain sequences. In a later analysis, TCR nucleotide sequences were compared against IMGT/GENE-DB human TR gene sequences so that V and J genes could be assigned. Using the TCRdist pipeline, a later analysis assigned CDR3 sequences along with most-parsimonious VDJ recombination scenarios. In a later analysis, each TCR beta chain was defined by its CDR3 amino acid sequence together with its V-gene family, and reads lacking a unique V-gene family were excluded. A later analysis removed several hundred highly shared, low-generation-probability nucleotide sequences to deal with suspected cross-contamination and a sequencing artifact. In a later analysis, a clonal expansion index was calculated for each public chain from normalized within-repertoire ranks of inferred template counts. A later analysis computed generation probabilities with a VDJ recombination model fitted to out-of-frame rearrangements, and checked the results against IGoR. In a later analysis, TCR-TCR, TCR-HLA and TCR-CMV co-occurrence was scored with hypergeometric tests, and a repertoire-size bias correction was applied to TCR pairs. A later analysis estimated false discovery rates by permuting HLA or CMV assignments 20 times. In a later analysis, co-occurring TCRs were grouped with DBSCAN, and TCRdist sequence similarity was added when clustering was performed within HLA-allele-positive subsets. Co-occurrence clustering excluded repertoires with fewer than 30,000 or more than 120,000 public chains, plus five with anomalous nucleotide sharing. TCRdb's version of the immuneACCESS table is confined to in-frame rearrangements and falls short of the full clone set. An unresolved V gene accounts for under half of the shortfall where checked; the remainder is of unknown origin. V and J calls and clone size are as listed in that table; D and trimming were resolved from the DNA. For this sample there are 200,000 to 250,000 clones; about 85% appear just once. The ten largest clones capture 0.2% to 0.25% of the sample.

The V and J genes are TRBV5-1 and TRBJ1-2; 8 central nucleotides agree with TRBD1. The TCR comes from a girl aged 2-10 years in good health and CMV-seronegative. Sequencing input: PBMCs. The bases are TGCGCCAGCAGCCCCGGGACAGGAACTGGAAGCTACACCTTC. Translated, it gives CASSPGTGTGSYTF.